This T cell receptor (beta chain) is from a study of OX40 agonist ivuxolimab in advanced cancers. Study details: Patients were dosed intravenously with ivuxolimab at 0.01 to 10 mg/kg every 2 weeks.

Notes on the study in general: Relative to CD4+, CD8+ T cells held more expanded clones on average.

TCRdb keeps only in-frame clones here, not all; method: immunoSEQ multiplex PCR. The sample holds roughly 80,000 clones, around nine tenths seen once. Trimming cost V 2 bases and J 0 bases, with 21 bases left between them. Germline V gene data show CDR1 as SGHRS and CDR2 as YFSETQ. The CDR3 totals 19 residues. On this clone: Its antigen remains unidentified.

This TCR derives from an adult with an advanced solid tumor such as melanoma, head and neck, liver or kidney cancer. The chain has TRBV5-1 and TRBJ2-1, with D hard to call. Specimen: CD4+ or CD8+ T cells sorted from blood, collected in a trial of the OX40 agonist ivuxolimab. CDR3 region: CASSFGSVGQAFSYNEQFF. The CDR3 DNA reads as TGCGCCAGCAGCTTCGGATCTGTTGGGCAGGCCTTCTCCTACAATGAGCAGTTCTTC.